Included here is one T cell receptor (beta chain) sequence, with context. In its sample, this clonotype was seen a few times. The antigen it recognizes is unknown. No base-level quality is on record; no much larger clone is a single base apart. Sequenced using an Illumina NovaSeq 6000. TCRalpha and TCRbeta cDNA libraries were built by 5'RACE with constant-segment primers, adding sample barcodes and unique molecular identifiers. RNA was extracted from every sample with Trizol reagent. Amplification of the libraries took two PCR steps, and the second step added a second sample barcode plus Illumina TruSeq adapters. Libraries were sequenced on an Illumina NovaSeq with 2 x 150 bp paired-end reads. As for how the authors treated the data: Demultiplexing of reads and collapsing into UMI-guided consensus sequences were performed with migec v1.2.7. Using mixcr v2.1.11, UMI consensuses were aligned to TRA and TRB V and J templates and then assembled into clonotypes. A clonotype was counted as expanded or contracted only when both edgeR and NoisET called the clonotype significant, with the noise models trained on biological replicates. For edgeR calls, the thresholds were a false discovery rate-adjusted p below 0.01 and a log2 fold-change of 1. As an exploratory analysis of dynamics, PCA with hierarchical clustering was applied to max-normalized trajectories of the 1000 most abundant clonotypes. Separately sequenced CD4+ and CD8+ repertoires were used to assign a CD4 or CD8 phenotype to each responding clone. TCRdb ran its own pipeline on the public reads, namely fastp trimming at Q25 and MiXCR clone calling, and kept in-frame beta chains. Every CDR3 protein is listed once, alongside the most common genes and DNA of its rows. TCRdb, rather than the study authors, made the V and J calls. The sample contains fewer than 650,000 distinct CDR3 sequences, approximately 15% of them found a single time. The top ten hold about 8.1% of the sample.

Looking up the germline V gene (reference sequence) yields CDR1 SEHNR and CDR2 FQNEAQ. The CDR3 sequence holds 13 residues, the cysteine and phenylalanine included. Left in the record is the CDR3 DNA by itself, 39 bases read in frame from the first base. The germline ends are 13 bases apart after V is trimmed by 5 bases and J by 5 bases. This sample is part of a study of T-cell memory formation after mild COVID-19 (dated by TCRdb to about 2021). Study-level background: TCR sequence clusters from the two donors were found to be largely donor specific. In a couple of donors, T-cell clones that expanded and contracted after mild COVID-19 were tracked by sequencing TCRalpha and TCRbeta repertoires over time. Two young, previously healthy adult volunteers, one female and one male, were included in the cohort.

General conclusions and limits of the study: Whether the second-wave clones peaking on day 37 were SARS-CoV-2 specific was not confirmed. Contracting CD4+ clones appeared mostly in the CM and EM memory subsets, whereas CD8+ clones were enriched in EMRA. The detection of some responding clones in pre-infection memory suggests that pre-existing cross-reactive memory T cells joined the SARS-CoV-2 response. From day 15 to 85, contracting clones showed balanced CD4/CD8 phenotypes, whereas a second wave of clones that expanded from day 15 to 37 leaned towards CD4+. Only a couple of mild cases were covered by the study, and larger cohorts that include severe cases with pre-infection samples were considered necessary.

Ficoll-Paque density gradient centrifugation was the method used to isolate PBMCs. The rearrangement combines TRBV7-9 with TRBJ2-7, with the D gene not clear enough to name. The sequenced sample consisted of PBMCs or a T cell subset sorted from them (not recorded which). This clonotype was obtained from an adult woman who had mild COVID-19 (a few samples of this study predate the infection). The sample titles of this study are shuffled in the database, so cell type and time point are left out; the donor was told from shared clones. The nucleotide sequence is given as TGTGCCAGCAGCCTTATTGAATTCCACGAGCAGTACTTC. This is translated as CASSLIEFHEQYF.